This T cell receptor (beta chain) came from a study of cytomegalovirus exposure and HLA in healthy donors. PCR amplification relied on 60 Vbeta primers (plus 13 Jbeta primers). Clones were read by immunoSEQ multiplex PCR, and TCRdb kept only the in-frame ones, dropping some. The table shows roughly 88,000 clones, with 60% to 85% occurring only once. Germline V gene data show CDR1 as SQVTM and CDR2 as ANQGSEA. This CDR3 is built from 16 residues. J was trimmed by 0 bases and V by 5 bases; bases with no gene match: 11. The source of this sequence is a man aged 25-45 years in good health and CMV-seropositive. The rearrangement joins TRBV29-1 to TRBJ2-3; 7 positions match TRBD1. Material for sequencing was PBMCs. The CDR3 loop is CSVSLVDRDSTDTQYF. Written as DNA, the CDR3 is TGCAGCGTTTCGCTAGTAGACAGGGATAGCACAGATACGCAGTATTTT.